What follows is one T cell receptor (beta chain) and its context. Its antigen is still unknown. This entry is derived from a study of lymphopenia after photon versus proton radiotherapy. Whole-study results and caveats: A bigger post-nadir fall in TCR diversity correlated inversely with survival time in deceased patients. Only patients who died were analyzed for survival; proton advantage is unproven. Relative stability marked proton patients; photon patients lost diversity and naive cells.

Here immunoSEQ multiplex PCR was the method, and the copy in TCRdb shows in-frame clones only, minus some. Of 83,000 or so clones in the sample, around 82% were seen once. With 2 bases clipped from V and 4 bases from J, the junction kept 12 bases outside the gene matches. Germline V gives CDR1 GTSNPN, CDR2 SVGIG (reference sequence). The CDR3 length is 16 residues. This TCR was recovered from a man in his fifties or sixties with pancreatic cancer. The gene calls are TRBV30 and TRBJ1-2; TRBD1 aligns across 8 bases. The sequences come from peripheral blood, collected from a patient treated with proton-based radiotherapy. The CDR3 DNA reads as TGTGCCTGGAGTCCCCCCCTACAGGGGGTTGTCTATGGCTACACCTTC. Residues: CAWSPPLQGVVYGYTF.